This T cell receptor (beta chain) is drawn from a study of quantifying T cell responses using KT2 cells. Study-level information: Reverse transcription used primers in the TCR alpha and beta constant regions.

The CDR3 loop spans 14 amino acids. Trimming stripped 6 bases from V and 2 bases from J, with 10 bases between. Germline CDR1 and CDR2: WSHSY and SAAADI. Each cDNA got a UMI-containing oligo ligated at its 3' end. The first PCR ran approximately 4 cycles with an equimolar RC1.1 and RC1.2 beta primer mix. TCRdb recomputed calls from the UMI-ligation and nested PCR reads with MiXCR, one row per CDR3 protein. This sample has over 35,000 distinct CDR3 sequences, with about a sixth found just once. Different KT2-to-PBMC ratios were created with a constant PBMC count. This TCR was sampled from a human donor. The chain has TRBV10-2 and TRBJ1-4; no clear D gene. Sequencing was carried out using PBMCs spiked with cells of the T cell clone KT2. This CDR3 reads CASRRGETNEKLFF. Written as DNA, the CDR3 is TGCGCCAGCAGGCGCGGTGAGACTAATGAAAAACTGTTTTTT.